Included here is one TCR beta chain sequence, with context. These data belong to a study of blood T cell repertoires in COVID-19. The germline CDR1 and CDR2 sequences are SGDLS and YYNGEE. CDR3 length: 16 amino acids. Trimming took 4 bases from V and 2 from J; bases not matched to a gene: 10. Sequencing was performed with immunoSEQ multiplex PCR; in TCRdb, only in-frame clones are kept and a portion is missing. Among some 38,000 clones listed, about 90% were seen once. The rearrangement joins TRBV9 to TRBJ2-3; 7 bases fit TRBD1. Sequenced material: peripheral blood. This clonotype was sampled from a woman between 25 and 40 years old in a cohort sampled during active COVID-19. CDR3 residues: CASSQRWGQYTDTQYF. CDR3 sequence (DNA): TGTGCCAGCAGCCAGAGATGGGGACAGTACACAGATACGCAGTATTTT.